This T cell receptor (beta chain) was found in a study of cytomegalovirus exposure and HLA in healthy donors. Note on this clone: The antigen remains undetermined.

In the PCR, 60 Vbeta and 13 Jbeta primers were used. The method was immunoSEQ multiplex PCR; TCRdb's version includes in-frame clones alone and lacks a portion of them. Of about 160,000 clones in the sample, about 79% were seen once. CDR3 length: 15 residues. In germline, CDR1 is MNHNS, CDR2 SASEGT. V lost 2 bases and J 2 bases, leaving 10 bases between the germline ends. Whole-study findings and limits: Most TCR sequences were rare, but some public TCRs occurred in many donors. More clonal expansion characterized HLA-associated TCR beta chains than equally common others in a later analysis. A previous analysis found most TCR beta V segments productive roughly 87% or roughly 30% of the time.

Sequencing was done on a sample of PBMCs. The chain links TRBV6-1 to TRBJ1-5, with D tentatively TRBD1 (6 bases). The clonotype was recovered from a man aged 50-59 years in good health and CMV-seropositive. Here the CDR3 DNA reads TGTGCCAGCAGTGAACTACAGGGAGGCAATCAGCCCCAGCATTTT. It yields the protein CASSELQGGNQPQHF.